Below are 32 T cell receptor beta chains sequenced from a single sample in a study of CD8 T cells in Susac syndrome. Reverse transcription of 0.5 to 1 ug RNA was performed with random hexamers. TCRdb re-called the immunoSEQ multiplex PCR reads with MiXCR, one entry per CDR3 protein. The table shows about 110,000 distinct CDR3 sequences, with roughly 94% occurring only once. Input material: CD8+ T cells from PBMCs. All receptors derive from a human donor with Susac syndrome.

CDR3 coding DNA: TGTGCCACCGGGGATACCTTCCCCGATGGCTACACCTTC. Amino acid sequence: CATGDTFPDGYTF. The genes are TRBV27 and TRBJ1-2; D not resolved. The V gene lost 10 bases and the J gene lost 6 bases, with 18 bases spanning the gap. This CDR3 contains 13 residues. Per the germline V gene, CDR1 is MNHEY and CDR2 is SMNVEV (reference sequence).

The chain is built from TRBV27 and TRBJ2-7; 7 nucleotides agree with TRBD1. This CDR3 contains 14 residues. The V gene's germline CDR1 is MNHEY and CDR2 SMNVEV (reference sequence). J was trimmed by 3 bases and V by 6 bases; bases with no gene match: 8. In nucleotides, the CDR3 is TGTGCCAGCAGCTCCATCGGACAGGTCTACGAGCAGTACTTC. Translating it yields CASSSIGQVYEQYF.

The V call is TRBV12-3 or TRBV12-4, the J call TRBJ2-5; perhaps TRBD2 as D (5 bases). The CDR3 contains 14 residues. Trimming left V 5 bases short and J 2 bases short, with 12 bases between. The CDR3 region is CASSTREQQETQYF. Here the CDR3 DNA reads TGTGCCAGCAGTACGAGGGAACAGCAAGAGACCCAGTACTTC.

V is TRBV29-1 and J is TRBJ2-7; D is undetermined. Germline CDR1 SQVTM, CDR2 ANQGSEA. This CDR3 contains 11 residues. V was shortened by 4 bases and J by 3 bases, with 7 bases between the two germline ends. CDR3: CSVGRNYEQYF. The DNA of the CDR3 is TGCAGCGTTGGACGGAACTACGAGCAGTACTTC.

The chain joins TRBV9 to TRBJ2-1; 7 nucleotides line up with TRBD2. Per germline, CDR1 SGDLS and CDR2 YYNGEE. J lost 5 bases, V lost 6 bases, and 5 bases had no gene match. The CDR3 is 13 amino acids. CDR3 sequence reads: CASTRGLDNEQFF. CDR3 nucleotide sequence: TGTGCCAGCACGCGGGGGTTGGACAATGAGCAGTTCTTC.

The V gene is TRBV29-1, the J gene TRBJ2-2; no definite D call. V was shortened by 6 bases and J by 2 bases, with 10 bases between the two germline ends. The CDR3 length is 13 residues. Germline CDR1 is SQVTM and CDR2 is ANQGSEA. The CDR3 reads CSVRHENTGELFF. As DNA, the CDR3 is TGCAGCGTCCGACACGAAAACACCGGGGAGCTGTTTTTT.

This chain links TRBV7-9 with TRBJ2-5; D may be TRBD1 (5 bases). Germline CDR1 and CDR2: SEHNR and FQNEAQ (reference sequence). V gave up 1 base and J gave up 2 bases, with 8 bases separating them. The CDR3 runs 14 residues. The CDR3 reads CASSLEGNQETQYF. The CDR3 coding sequence is TGTGCCAGCAGCTTAGAGGGGAATCAAGAGACCCAGTACTTC.

The chain is built from TRBV13 and TRBJ2-3; tentatively, D is TRBD1 (5 bases). This CDR3 is built from 15 residues. V lost 5 bases and J 1 base, leaving 13 bases between the germline ends. Germline assignment: CDR1 PRHDT and CDR2 FYEKMQ (reference sequence). The DNA of the CDR3 is TGTGCCAGCAGCCCTTGGGGCCAGGGCACAGATACGCAGTATTTT. It translates to CASSPWGQGTDTQYF. Combining the CDR3 with reference TRBV13 and TRBJ2-3 gives the whole variable domain AAGVIQSPRHLIKEKRETATLKCYPIPRHDTVYWYQQGPGQDPQFLISFYEKMQSDKGSIPDRFSAQQFSDYHSELNMSSLELGDSALYFCASSPWGQGTDTQYFGPGTRLTVL.

V and J are TRBV5-6 and TRBJ1-1; D is possibly TRBD1 (5 bases). Trimming took 0 bases from V and 3 from J, leaving 21 bases between them. CDR3 length: 18 amino acids. The germline V gene encodes CDR1 SGHDT and CDR2 YYEEEE. The chain's CDR3 is CASSLGVLSGTPYTEAFF. CDR3 nucleotides: TGTGCCAGCAGCTTGGGAGTTCTGTCAGGGACTCCTTACACTGAAGCTTTCTTT.

This chain uses TRBV6-5 with TRBJ1-6, with D perhaps TRBD1 (6 bases). V lost 6 bases and J 7 bases, leaving 10 bases between the germline ends. CDR1 is MNHEY and CDR2 is SVGAGI in the germline V gene. CDR3 size: 13 residues. The CDR3 spells CASSITGNSPLHF. In nucleotides, the CDR3 is TGTGCCAGCAGCATTACAGGGAATTCACCCCTCCACTTT.

The chain has TRBV5-4 and TRBJ2-3; D perhaps matches TRBD1 (5 bases). The CDR3 is 13 residues long. The germline V gene has CDR1 SGHNT and CDR2 YYREEE (reference sequence). V was cut by 4 bases and J by 9 bases, with 15 bases left in between. In DNA form, the CDR3 reads TGTGCCAGCAGCCTCGACAGATCCTGGACGCAGTATTTT. Its translation: CASSLDRSWTQYF.

The chain employs TRBV18 and TRBJ2-2, with D possibly TRBD1 on 6 matching bases. Trimming took 3 bases from V and 0 from J, leaving 14 bases between them. The CDR3 covers 17 residues. CDR1 is KGHSH, CDR2 LQKENI, per germline. The CDR3: CASSPWDNHPNTGELFF. For the CDR3, the DNA is TGTGCCAGCTCACCCTGGGACAACCACCCGAACACCGGGGAGCTGTTTTTT.

V gene TRBV19 combines with J gene TRBJ2-1; 7 positions agree with TRBD1. There are 17 residues in the CDR3. Germline trimming cut 9 bases from V and 0 bases from J; bases unmatched to any gene: 14. Germline V CDR1 and CDR2: LNHDA, SQIVND (reference sequence). The chain's CDR3 is CASQPERGHLSYNEQFF. For the CDR3, the DNA is TGTGCCAGCCAGCCTGAGAGGGGGCACCTCTCCTACAATGAGCAGTTCTTC.

The chain joins TRBV7-9 to TRBJ1-4; TRBD1 might be the D (5 bases). The CDR3 extends over 16 amino acids. The germline V gene encodes CDR1 SEHNR and CDR2 FQNEAQ (reference sequence). V shed 2 bases and J shed 6 bases, with 16 bases lying between them. The CDR3 region is CASSLLGVGTDEKLFF. CDR3 bases: TGTGCCAGCAGCTTATTGGGGGTCGGGACGGATGAAAAACTGTTTTTT. The full variable domain, its missing parts supplied by reference TRBV7-9 and TRBJ1-4, is DTGVSQNPRHKITKRGQNVTFRCDPISEHNRLYWYRQTLGQGPEFLTYFQNEAQLEKSRLLSDRFSAERPKGSFSTLEIQRTEQGDSAMYLCASSLLGVGTDEKLFFGSGTQLSVL.

This clonotype was seen a single time. The gene calls are TRBV29-1 and TRBJ2-1; D remains ambiguous. Trimming stripped 7 bases from V and 4 bases from J, with 5 bases between. The length of the CDR3 is 10 residues. Germline V CDR1 and CDR2: SQVTM, ANQGSEA. Here the CDR3 DNA reads TGCAGCGCTGTATACAATGAGCAGTTCTTC. Translating gives CSAVYNEQFF.

The chain is built from TRBV15 and TRBJ2-5, with 9 nucleotides matching TRBD2. J was trimmed by 3 bases and V by 3 bases; bases with no gene match: 5. Germline CDR1 and CDR2: LNHNV and YYDKDF (reference sequence). CDR3 length: 15 residues. CDR3 protein: CATSSWSSGEETQYF. The CDR3 DNA reads as TGTGCCACCAGCAGTTGGTCTAGCGGGGAAGAGACCCAGTACTTC.

The CDR3 DNA reads as TGTGCCAGCGGACAGGGCTCCTACAATGAGCAGTTCTTC. It translates to CASGQGSYNEQFF. The chain is built from TRBV12-3 or TRBV12-4 and TRBJ2-1, with 8 bases that match TRBD1. There are 13 residues in the CDR3. The V and J ends lost 8 bases and 0 bases, in that order; junction bases with no gene match: 0.

This clonotype is a singleton in its sample. This sequence joins TRBV15 and TRBJ2-3; D is undetermined. The CDR3 extends over 15 amino acids. Germline V gene lookup returns CDR1 LNHNV and CDR2 YYDKDF (reference sequence). V lost 5 bases and J lost 2, with 14 bases in between. This CDR3 reads CATSPERVDTDTQYF. The CDR3 DNA reads TGTGCCACCAGCCCAGAACGGGTTGACACAGATACGCAGTATTTT.

J is TRBJ1-2 and V is TRBV6-5; a possible D gene is TRBD1 (5 bases). From germline, CDR1 is MNHEY and CDR2 SVGAGI. The length of the CDR3 is 11 residues. V was shortened by 6 bases and J by 6 bases, with 8 bases between the two germline ends. CDR3 loop: CASSDRNGYTF. For the CDR3, the DNA is TGTGCCAGCAGCGACAGAAATGGCTACACCTTC.

This rearrangement joins TRBV12-3 or TRBV12-4 to TRBJ2-7, with D possibly matching TRBD1 (5 bases). Trimming stripped 5 bases from V and 5 bases from J, with 13 bases between. The CDR3 loop spans 13 amino acids. CDR3 nucleotides: TGTGCCAGCAGTATCCAGGGCCCCCACGAGCAGTACTTC. This codes for CASSIQGPHEQYF.

This chain links TRBV14 with TRBJ2-5, with D unresolved. V lost 0 bases to trimming and J lost 5 bases, with 16 bases between them. There are 16 residues in the CDR3. The germline V gene has CDR1 SGHDN and CDR2 FVKESK. CDR3 bases: TGTGCCAGCAGCCAAGATCGGCCGTATGTTCGGGAGACCCAGTACTTC. Translation gives CASSQDRPYVRETQYF.

The V gene is TRBV12-3 or TRBV12-4, the J gene TRBJ2-7, with 10 nucleotides matching TRBD2. Trimming took 3 bases from V and 5 from J; bases not matched to a gene: 7. There are 15 residues in the CDR3. Here the CDR3 reads CASSLGSGGPDEQYF. CDR3 nucleotides: TGTGCCAGCAGTTTGGGTAGCGGGGGGCCCGACGAGCAGTACTTC.

The chain joins TRBV28 to TRBJ1-2; possible D gene TRBD1, 5 bases. V lost 3 bases, J lost 4 bases, and 12 bases lay in between. There are 14 residues in the CDR3. Germline values: CDR1 MDHEN, CDR2 SYDVKM. The CDR3 bases are TGTGCCAGCAGTTTGGGACGGACGTTCTATGGCTACACCTTC. Its translation: CASSLGRTFYGYTF.

The CDR3 sequence: CASSQDYQENYEQYF. For the CDR3, the DNA is TGTGCCAGCAGCCAAGATTATCAGGAGAACTACGAGCAGTACTTC. The chain recombines TRBV3-1 with TRBJ2-7, with D hard to call. Germline CDR1 and CDR2: LGHDT and YNNKEL (reference sequence). CDR3 length equals 15 residues. Trimming removed 0 bases from V and 3 bases from J, with 12 bases in between.

This sequence joins TRBV29-1 and TRBJ2-4; 7 bases match TRBD2. The CDR3 sequence is 15 residues long. V was clipped by 4 bases and J by 0 bases; unmatched bases: 6. Germline values: CDR1 SQVTM, CDR2 ANQGSEA. DNA of the CDR3: TGCAGCGTTGCAGCGGGGCCACTAGCCAAAAACATTCAGTACTTC. Its translation is CSVAAGPLAKNIQYF.

V is TRBV19 and J is TRBJ1-1, with 7 bases lining up with TRBD1. The J segment lost 7 bases and the V segment lost 2 bases, leaving 7 bases of the junction unmatched. Germline V gene lookup returns CDR1 LNHDA and CDR2 SQIVND (reference sequence). The CDR3 has 14 amino acids. In nucleotides, the CDR3 is TGTGCCAGTAGTATATCGACCGGGACAGTTGAAGCTTTCTTT. Translation gives CASSISTGTVEAFF.

The chain combines TRBV5-4 with TRBJ2-1; 10 nucleotides agree with TRBD2. The CDR3 has 13 residues. V shed 6 bases, J shed 9 bases, and the junction held 6 bases outside the gene matches. The germline gives CDR1 SGHNT, CDR2 YYREEE (reference sequence). CDR3 sequence (DNA): TGTGCCAGCACCAGCGGGGGGGCCGGTGAGCAGTTCTTC. Translated, it gives CASTSGGAGEQFF.

This clonotype was recorded a few times. The V and J genes are TRBV5-4 and TRBJ2-3, with D unclear. The CDR3 consists of 12 residues. Germline V gene lookup returns CDR1 SGHNT and CDR2 YYREEE (reference sequence). The germline V and J ends were trimmed by 4 bases and 2 bases, with 5 bases remaining between them. The CDR3 is CASSPNTDTQYF. CDR3 DNA sequence: TGTGCCAGCAGCCCTAACACAGATACGCAGTATTTT.

This chain uses TRBV27 with TRBJ2-1, with a weak D call TRBD1 (7 bases). Per the germline V gene, CDR1 is MNHEY and CDR2 is SMNVEV (reference sequence). Between the trimmed V and J ends, which lost 5 bases and 4 bases, there was a span of 12 bases. The length of the CDR3 is 14 residues. The CDR3: CASSTAGGYNEQFF. CDR3 in DNA: TGTGCCAGCAGTACGGCAGGGGGGTACAATGAGCAGTTCTTC.

The table lists this clonotype with a few counts. The chain has TRBV7-6 and TRBJ1-2, with unresolved D. Trimming cost V 1 base and J 6 bases, with 9 bases left between them. Germline V CDR1 and CDR2: SGHVS, FNYEAQ. The CDR3 is 13 amino acids. This chain's CDR3 is CASSLDVGNGYTF. The CDR3 nucleotides read TGTGCCAGCAGCTTAGATGTCGGGAATGGCTACACCTTC.

This clonotype has just one count. The genes are TRBV9 and TRBJ2-2, with 7 bases aligning to TRBD1. V lost 3 bases, J lost 4 bases, and 3 bases stayed unmatched. Germline V gene lookup returns CDR1 SGDLS and CDR2 YYNGEE. CDR3 length equals 14 residues. CDR3 sequence reads: CASSDRGATGELFF. The CDR3 nucleotides read TGTGCCAGCAGCGACAGGGGCGCCACCGGGGAGCTGTTTTTT.

The chain recombines TRBV4-1 with TRBJ2-7; TRBD1 agrees at 9 bases. The V segment lost 3 bases and the J segment 4 bases; nucleotides outside the gene matches: 4. This CDR3 is built from 14 residues. Germline-derived CDR1 and CDR2 are MGHRA and YSYEKL. The CDR3 protein is CASSHFDRGYEQYF. CDR3 bases: TGCGCCAGCAGCCACTTTGACAGGGGGTACGAGCAGTACTTC.